This T cell receptor beta chain was retrieved from a study of blood T cell repertoires in COVID-19. This clone was observed a handful of times. Original data processing: The authors estimated nucleated cell counts from reference gene primer amplification. Only in-frame clones appear in the TCRdb table, and some are missing; sequencing was by immunoSEQ multiplex PCR. D and trimming were read from the DNA, whereas the V and J calls and clone size are those reported in that table. The repertoire has more than 200,000 clones, more than 70% of them found once; the top ten carry 8.2%. The sequencing sample was made of peripheral blood. The receptor's source is a woman in her 50s with acute or convalescent COVID-19.

The CDR3 DNA follows: TGTGCCAGCTCACCCACAGGGCGCCAGGGGTGGGACACTGAAGCTTTCTTT. Amino acid sequence: CASSPTGRQGWDTEAFF. The rearrangement joins TRBV18 to TRBJ1-1; weak D call: TRBD1 (6 bases). Trimming removed 3 bases from V and 3 bases from J, with 20 bases in between. Germline V gene lookup returns CDR1 KGHSH and CDR2 LQKENI. The CDR3 loop spans 17 amino acids.